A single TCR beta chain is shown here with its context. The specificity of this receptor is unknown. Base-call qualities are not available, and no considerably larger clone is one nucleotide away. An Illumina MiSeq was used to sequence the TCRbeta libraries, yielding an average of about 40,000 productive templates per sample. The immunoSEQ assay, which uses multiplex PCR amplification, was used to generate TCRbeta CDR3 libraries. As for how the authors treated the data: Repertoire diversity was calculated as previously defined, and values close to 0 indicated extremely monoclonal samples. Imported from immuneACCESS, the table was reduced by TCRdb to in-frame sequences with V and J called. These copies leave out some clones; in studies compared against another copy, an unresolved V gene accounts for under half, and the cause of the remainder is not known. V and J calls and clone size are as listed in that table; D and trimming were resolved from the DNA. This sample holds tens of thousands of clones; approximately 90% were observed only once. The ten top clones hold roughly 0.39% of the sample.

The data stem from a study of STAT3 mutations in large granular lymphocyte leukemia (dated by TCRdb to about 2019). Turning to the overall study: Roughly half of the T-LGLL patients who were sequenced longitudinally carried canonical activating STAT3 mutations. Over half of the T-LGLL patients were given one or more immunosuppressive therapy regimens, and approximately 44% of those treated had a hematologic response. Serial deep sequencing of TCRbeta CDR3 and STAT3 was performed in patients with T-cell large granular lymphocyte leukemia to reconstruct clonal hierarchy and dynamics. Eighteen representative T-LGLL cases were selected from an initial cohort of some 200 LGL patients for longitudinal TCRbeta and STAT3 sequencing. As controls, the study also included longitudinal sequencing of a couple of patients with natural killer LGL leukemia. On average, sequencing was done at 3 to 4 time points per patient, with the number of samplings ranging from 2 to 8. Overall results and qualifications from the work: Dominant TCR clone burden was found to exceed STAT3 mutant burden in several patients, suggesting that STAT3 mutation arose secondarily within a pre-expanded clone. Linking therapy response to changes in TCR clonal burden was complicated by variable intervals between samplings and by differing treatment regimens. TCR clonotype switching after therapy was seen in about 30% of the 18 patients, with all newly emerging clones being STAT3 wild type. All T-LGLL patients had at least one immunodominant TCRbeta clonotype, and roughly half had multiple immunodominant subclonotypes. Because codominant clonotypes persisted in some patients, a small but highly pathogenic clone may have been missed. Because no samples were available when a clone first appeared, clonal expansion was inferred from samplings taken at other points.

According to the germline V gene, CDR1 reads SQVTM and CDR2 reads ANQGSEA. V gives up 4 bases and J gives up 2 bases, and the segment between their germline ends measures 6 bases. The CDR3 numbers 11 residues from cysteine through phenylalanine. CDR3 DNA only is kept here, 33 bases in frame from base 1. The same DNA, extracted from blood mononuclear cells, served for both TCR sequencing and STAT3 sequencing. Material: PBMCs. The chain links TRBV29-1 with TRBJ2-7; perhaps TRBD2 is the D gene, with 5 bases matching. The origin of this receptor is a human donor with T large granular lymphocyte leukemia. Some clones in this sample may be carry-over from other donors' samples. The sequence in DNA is TGCAGCGTTGGAGCGGCCTACGAGCAGTACTTC. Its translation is CSVGAAYEQYF.